These 26 T cell receptor beta chains share one sample of origin, sequenced in a study of cytomegalovirus exposure and HLA in healthy donors. Use of 60 Vbeta and 13 Jbeta primers characterized the PCR. Clones were read by immunoSEQ multiplex PCR, and TCRdb kept only the in-frame ones, dropping some. The sample holds about 130,000 clones, approximately 80% seen once. The sequencing input was PBMCs. These receptors came from a man aged 25-45 years in good health and CMV-seronegative.

The chain recombines TRBV28 with TRBJ2-2; tentative D call: TRBD2 (6 bases). The length of the CDR3 is 16 residues. Trimming shortened V by 2 bases and J by 8 bases, and 18 bases separated the two germline ends. The germline gives CDR1 MDHEN, CDR2 SYDVKM. Written as DNA, the CDR3 is TGTGCCAGCAGTTTACCTGGGACGGCCGCGGGGGGGGAGCTGTTTTTT. Its translation: CASSLPGTAAGGELFF.

In its sample, this clone was seen once. This chain connects TRBV28 to TRBJ2-3; D gene ambiguous. Trimming took 3 bases from V and 0 from J, leaving 7 bases between them. This CDR3 comprises 14 residues. Germline V gene data show CDR1 as MDHEN and CDR2 as SYDVKM. The CDR3 loop reads CASSLSLSTDTQYF. CDR3 in DNA: TGTGCCAGCAGTTTGTCGTTAAGCACAGATACGCAGTATTTT.

CDR3 region: CASSQAGRQRPGYTF. In DNA, the CDR3 is TGCGCCAGCAGCCAGGCTGGACGTCAGCGGCCTGGCTACACCTTC. The genes are TRBV4-1 and TRBJ1-2; no clear D. V lost 3 bases to trimming and J lost 7 bases, with 18 bases between them. The CDR3 consists of 15 residues. CDR1 is MGHRA, CDR2 YSYEKL, per germline.

The V call is TRBV6-1, the J call TRBJ1-5; D uncertain. With 2 bases removed from V and 6 bases from J, the gap between germline ends came to 5 bases. This CDR3 region has 12 residues. Germline-derived CDR1 and CDR2 are MNHNS and SASEGT. The CDR3 DNA reads TGTGCCAGCAGTGAACTCGGTCAGCCCCAGCATTTT. Its protein is CASSELGQPQHF.

The chain employs TRBV18 and TRBJ2-7, with D possibly matching TRBD1 (5 bases). CDR1 and CDR2 (germline): KGHSH, LQKENI. Deletions cut 2 bases from V and 3 bases from J, with 11 bases between. The length of the CDR3 is 14 residues. The chain's CDR3 is CASSPETAHYEQYF. The CDR3 nucleotides read TGTGCCAGCTCACCAGAGACAGCCCACTACGAGCAGTACTTC.

This chain connects TRBV5-1 to TRBJ1-2; the match to TRBD1 covers 9 bases. The germline CDR1 and CDR2 sequences are SGHRS and YFSETQ. The CDR3 has 15 residues. With 3 bases clipped from V and 8 bases from J, the junction kept 11 bases outside the gene matches. CDR3 DNA sequence: TGCGCCAGCAGCTCCGCGGGACAGGGTGTAAGGGGCTACACCTTC. It specifies CASSSAGQGVRGYTF.

The V and J genes are TRBV5-6 and TRBJ2-3; 8 bases are shared with TRBD2. Germline CDR1 and CDR2: SGHDT and YYEEEE. The CDR3 has 16 amino acids. The V gene end was trimmed by 2 bases and the J gene end by 1 base; junction bases not matched to a gene: 6. Here the CDR3 DNA reads TGTGCCAGCAGCTTTGGAGCGGGAGTCGGCACAGATACGCAGTATTTT. Amino acids: CASSFGAGVGTDTQYF. The full variable domain, rest sourced from reference TRBV5-6 and TRBJ2-3, is DAGVTQSPTHLIKTRGQQVTLRCSPKSGHDTVSWYQQALGQGPQFIFQYYEEEERQRGNFPDRFSGHQFPNYSSELNVNALLLGDSALYLCASSFGAGVGTDTQYFGPGTRLTVL.

In regard to this clone: Different DNA sequences within this sample yield the same CDR3. V usage is TRBV30 and J usage is TRBJ1-2; the D is unclear. This CDR3 is 11 amino acids long. Germline CDR1 GTSNPN, CDR2 SVGIG (reference sequence). Trimming pared 2 bases from V and 4 bases from J, leaving 5 bases between. Written as DNA, the CDR3 is TGTGCCTGGAGTACGGGCTATGGCTACACCTTC. Translating it yields CAWSTGYGYTF.

The chain is built from TRBV6-5 and TRBJ2-7; TRBD2 matches 13 bases. The CDR3 consists of 14 residues. CDR1 and CDR2 (germline): MNHEY, SVGAGI. With 5 bases clipped from V and 3 bases from J, the junction kept 1 base outside the gene matches. The DNA of the CDR3 is TGTGCCAGCAGTACTAGCGGGAGGGTCTACGAGCAGTACTTC. The encoded protein is CASSTSGRVYEQYF.

The chain uses TRBV10-3 and TRBJ2-3, with TRBD2 matching 11 bases. The germline V gene has CDR1 ENHRY and CDR2 SYGVKD. V shed 5 bases, J shed 6 bases, and the junction held 4 bases outside the gene matches. The CDR3 runs 14 residues. The CDR3 loop reads CAISSSGRRDTQYF. As DNA, the CDR3 is TGTGCCATCAGTTCTAGCGGGAGGCGTGATACGCAGTATTTT.

Only one count was recorded for this clone. This chain uses TRBV30 with TRBJ2-7; no reliable D call. The V and J ends lost 0 bases and 6 bases respectively, with 12 bases between them. Germline V gives CDR1 GTSNPN, CDR2 SVGIG (reference sequence). The CDR3 contains 13 residues. In DNA, the CDR3 is TGTGCCTGGAGTGTCATTAGTTCAGGCGAGCAGTACTTC. Translation: CAWSVISSGEQYF.

The rearrangement links TRBV30 to TRBJ2-2, with D hard to call. The CDR3 extends over 11 amino acids. Germline V gene data show CDR1 as GTSNPN and CDR2 as SVGIG (reference sequence). Trimming pared 6 bases from V and 5 bases from J, leaving 7 bases between. The CDR3 nucleotides read TGTGCCTGCATTACTACCGGGGAGCTGTTTTTT. Its translation is CACITTGELFF.

This clone was observed a handful of times. The V and J genes are TRBV28 and TRBJ2-6; D is unclear. Trimming took 4 bases from V and 2 from J, leaving 6 bases between them. The CDR3 sequence is 14 residues long. Germline assignment: CDR1 MDHEN and CDR2 SYDVKM. The CDR3 sequence: CASSSIPGANVLTF. As DNA, the CDR3 is TGTGCCAGCAGTTCCATCCCTGGGGCCAACGTCCTGACTTTC.

This CDR3 is CASSQDPALAGSYF. The CDR3 coding sequence is TGTGCCAGCAGCCAAGATCCAGCTCTAGCGGGATCGTACTTC. The V call is TRBV4-2, the J call TRBJ2-5, with 9 bases lining up with TRBD2. J lost 13 bases, V lost 0 bases, and 9 bases had no gene match. This CDR3 has 14 amino acids. The germline V gene has CDR1 LGHNA and CDR2 YNFKEQ.

Only one count was recorded for this clone. V gene TRBV4-1 combines with J gene TRBJ2-7; 7 bases fit TRBD1. Germline CDR1 is MGHRA and CDR2 is YSYEKL. J gave up 4 bases and V 5 bases, and 8 bases lay outside the gene matches. The CDR3 totals 14 residues. This CDR3 is CASSSRDSVYEQYF. In DNA, the CDR3 is TGCGCCAGCAGCAGCCGGGACAGCGTTTACGAGCAGTACTTC.

The V gene is TRBV5-1, the J gene TRBJ2-2; D is possibly TRBD1 (5 bases). Germline V lookup: CDR1 SGHRS, CDR2 YFSETQ. The CDR3 is made up of 15 amino acids. The V end lost 1 base, the J end lost 0 bases, and 7 bases lay between the germline ends. CDR3 residues: CASSLTGANTGELFF. Here the CDR3 DNA reads TGCGCCAGCAGCTTGACAGGAGCGAACACCGGGGAGCTGTTTTTT.

The V and J genes are TRBV5-4 and TRBJ2-7; 10 nucleotides align to TRBD2. Unmatched junction bases numbered 2, after V lost 0 bases and J lost 2 bases. CDR1 SGHNT and CDR2 YYREEE come from the germline V gene (reference sequence). This CDR3 has 15 residues. DNA for the CDR3: TGTGCCAGCAGCTTGGGAGCGGGAGGGCCCTACGAGCAGTACTTC. This sequence encodes CASSLGAGGPYEQYF.

The chain recombines TRBV28 with TRBJ2-7; 8 bases map to TRBD2. Germline V gene lookup returns CDR1 MDHEN and CDR2 SYDVKM. The CDR3 consists of 15 residues. Trimming removed 6 bases from V and 5 bases from J; junction bases left unmatched: 12. CDR3 protein: CASSKDSGIRNEQYF. CDR3 coding DNA: TGTGCCAGCAGCAAAGATAGCGGGATAAGAAACGAGCAGTACTTC.

The J gene is TRBJ1-2, the V gene TRBV5-1; no definite D call. The ends were cut back, 1 base at V and 6 bases at J, with 13 bases in the middle. The germline gives CDR1 SGHRS, CDR2 YFSETQ. This CDR3 spans 14 amino acids. Here the CDR3 DNA reads TGCGCCAGCAGCTTGACCCGAGAATCCGATGGCTACACCTTC. It specifies CASSLTRESDGYTF.

About this clone: Relative to the germline gene, one junction end is altered; a read error may explain this. V gene TRBV5-1 combines with J gene TRBJ2-1; weak D call: TRBD2 (5 bases). Germline lookup yields CDR1 SGHRS and CDR2 YFSETQ. The CDR3 runs to 15 residues. CDR3 sequence: CASSLDGGWDNEQFF. DNA of the CDR3: TGCGCCAGCAGTTTGGACGGAGGTTGGGACAATGAGCAGTTCTTC.

In this sample, this clone turned up once. The rearrangement joins TRBV7-6 to TRBJ2-5; 8 bases match TRBD1. The end of the DNA fits TRBJ2-7 better, so the J call may be wrong. Germline V CDR1 and CDR2: SGHVS, FNYEAQ. This CDR3 has 14 amino acids. CDR3 DNA: TGTGCCAGCACCATGGGACAGGATCTCTACGAGCAGTACTTC. Its protein product is CASTMGQDLYEQYF.

The chain has TRBV10-1 and TRBJ2-5; 11 bases map to TRBD1. V was clipped by 4 bases and J by 4 bases; unmatched bases: 2. The CDR3 runs 14 residues. CDR1 and CDR2 from the germline V gene are WNHNN and SYGVQD (reference sequence). CDR3 sequence: CASSAGQGVETQYF. In DNA, the CDR3 is TGCGCCAGCAGTGCGGGACAGGGGGTAGAGACCCAGTACTTC.

The chain employs TRBV5-4 and TRBJ2-1; D possibly corresponds to TRBD2 (5 bases). Per germline, CDR1 SGHNT and CDR2 YYREEE (reference sequence). With 4 bases removed from V and 8 bases from J, the gap between germline ends came to 10 bases. This CDR3 is 12 amino acids long. The CDR3 nucleotides are TGTGCCAGCAGCATAACTAGGGATGAGCAGTTCTTC. Its protein product is CASSITRDEQFF.

The chain uses TRBV27 and TRBJ2-3, with TRBD1 identical over 7 bases. There are 15 residues in the CDR3. CDR1 is MNHEY and CDR2 is SMNVEV in the germline V gene (reference sequence). V lost 5 bases and J lost 0; bases outside the gene matches: 5. The CDR3 is CASSKRGQSTDTQYF. The CDR3, as DNA: TGTGCCAGCAGTAAGAGGGGACAGAGCACAGATACGCAGTATTTT.

The chain employs TRBV5-4 and TRBJ2-1, with 12 bases identical to TRBD1. The germline V gene has CDR1 SGHNT and CDR2 YYREEE (reference sequence). V lost 3 bases, J lost 6 bases, and 7 bases stayed unmatched. The CDR3 consists of 16 residues. This CDR3 is CASSSPGQGAFNEQFF. CDR3 nucleotide sequence: TGTGCCAGCAGCTCGCCGGGACAGGGGGCCTTCAATGAGCAGTTCTTC.

In this sample, this clone turned up once. The rearrangement links TRBV7-2 to TRBJ1-4, with D possibly being TRBD1 (5 bases). This CDR3 region has 13 residues. Looked up from germline, CDR1 is SGHTA and CDR2 is FQGNSA. V was cut by 6 bases and J by 7 bases, with 12 bases left in between. This CDR3 reads CASRGAMSEKLFF. In DNA, the CDR3 is TGTGCCAGCAGAGGGGCGATGAGTGAAAAACTGTTTTTT.